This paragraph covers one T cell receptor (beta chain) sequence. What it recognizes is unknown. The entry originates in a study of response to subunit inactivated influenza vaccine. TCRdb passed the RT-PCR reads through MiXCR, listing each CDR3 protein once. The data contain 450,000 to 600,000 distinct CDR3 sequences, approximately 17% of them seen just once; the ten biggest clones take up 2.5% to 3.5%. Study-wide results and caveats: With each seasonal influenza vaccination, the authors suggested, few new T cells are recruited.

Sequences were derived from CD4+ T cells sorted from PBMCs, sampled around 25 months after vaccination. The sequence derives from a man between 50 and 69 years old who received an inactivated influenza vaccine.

CDR3 protein: CSARQPGLVGEQYF. CDR3 coding DNA: TGCAGTGCTAGACAACCGGGACTAGTTGGCGAGCAGTACTTC. This chain links TRBV20-1 with TRBJ2-7; 8 nucleotides agree with TRBD2. This CDR3 has 14 amino acids. V lost 2 bases to trimming and J lost 6 bases; unmatched junction nucleotides: 9. Germline-derived CDR1 and CDR2 are DFQATT and SNEGSKA (reference sequence).